Listed below are T cell receptor beta chains from one sample, sequenced in a study of blood T cell repertoires in COVID-19. Measured with immunoSEQ multiplex PCR; TCRdb has only the in-frame clones, and not every one. The sample shows some 210,000 clones, about 81% of them seen only once. Source material: PBMCs or T cells enriched from blood (not recorded which). Receptors originate from a man aged 40-49 years who had recovered from COVID-19. The CDR3 runs from the conserved cysteine through the conserved F or W. Fields, in order: D gene, J gene, clone size, V gene, CDR3 DNA, CDR3 protein. D genes are given only for firm matches. Clone size is given for some rows only: seen once, a few or many times, or a class if the clone is expanded.

>TRBD1|TRBJ1-1|-|TRBV5-1
TGCGCCAGCAGCTCCCAGGGGGGTAACACTGAAGCTTTCTTT
CASSSQGGNTEAFF
>-|TRBJ1-2|-|TRBV19
TGTGCCAGTAGTGCGGGTTCTAACTATGGCTACACCTTC
CASSAGSNYGYTF
>TRBD1|TRBJ1-6|-|TRBV4-1
TGCGCCAGCAGCCACCGGGACAGGGGGCATTCACCCCTCCACTTT
CASSHRDRGHSPLHF
>TRBD1|TRBJ2-7|once|TRBV5-1
TGCGCCAGCAGCTTGTACAGGACAGGGGTTGACGAGCAGTACTTC
CASSLYRTGVDEQYF
>-|TRBJ2-1|-|TRBV9
TGTGCCAGCAGCGTAGCGGGAGTCACCTACAATGAGCAGTTCTTC
CASSVAGVTYNEQFF
>TRBD2|TRBJ2-7|-|TRBV5-4
TGTGCCAGCAGCTTGGGCGGGACTAGGGCAAGGTACGAGCAGTACTTC
CASSLGGTRARYEQYF
>-|TRBJ1-5|-|TRBV6-1
TGTGCCAGCAGTGAATACCGGTTCTTCAATCAGCCCCAGCATTTT
CASSEYRFFNQPQHF
>-|TRBJ2-3|-|TRBV30
TGTGCCTGGAGTGCCGGCGGTGGGTTGGGAGATACGCAGTATTTT
CAWSAGGGLGDTQYF
>-|TRBJ1-2|-|TRBV19
TGTGCCACTGCCACGAACCCTACTAACTATGGCTACACCTTC
CATATNPTNYGYTF
>-|TRBJ1-1|-|TRBV5-1
TGCGCCAGCAGGGACTTTGGGAACACTGAAGCTTTCTTT
CASRDFGNTEAFF
>TRBD1|TRBJ2-7|few|TRBV7-2
TGTGCCAGCAGCTTAGTCCCAGGGGGCGCCTACGAGCAGTACTTC
CASSLVPGGAYEQYF
>TRBD1|TRBJ2-3|-|TRBV29-1
TGCAGCGTTTCCAGGGGGATACGTACAGATACGCAGTATTTT
CSVSRGIRTDTQYF
>-|TRBJ1-3|-|TRBV4-2
TGTGCCAGCAGCCAAGGAGGGGGTGACTCTGGAAACACCATATATTTT
CASSQGGGDSGNTIYF
>TRBD2|TRBJ2-5|-|TRBV20-1
TGCAGTGCTAGTCGGACTAGCGGAGAGACCCAGTACTTC
CSASRTSGETQYF
>TRBD1|TRBJ2-1|-|TRBV6-5
TGTGCCAGCAGTTACGACAGGGTATCGAGGAATGAGCAGTTCTTC
CASSYDRVSRNEQFF
>-|TRBJ1-1|few|TRBV19
TGTGCCAGTAGTATCTTCCCTTCCCTATTCCATACGAACACTGAAGCTTTCTTT
CASSIFPSLFHTNTEAFF
>-|TRBJ1-3|-|TRBV3-1/TRBV3-2
TGTGCCAGCAGCCGCCTAGGATACCAAGGAAACACCATATATTTT
CASSRLGYQGNTIYF
>TRBD2|TRBJ2-1|many|TRBV11-2
TGTGCCAGCAGCAACTTAAAAGGGGTAGGCGGGAGATCGTCGAATGAGCAGTTCTTC
CASSNLKGVGGRSSNEQFF
>TRBD1|TRBJ1-1|-|TRBV2
TGTGCCAGCAGGGGGACAGGGAGCACTGAAGCTTTCTTT
CASRGTGSTEAFF
>-|TRBJ2-7|-|TRBV6-5
TGTGCCAGCAGACTGACAGTGACCTACGAGCAGTACTTC
CASRLTVTYEQYF
>-|TRBJ1-5|-|TRBV7-2
TGTGCCAGCAGCCCACAGGGAACCGGCAATCAGCCCCAGCATTTT
CASSPQGTGNQPQHF
>TRBD2|TRBJ2-1|-|TRBV2
TGTGCCAGCATAGGACTAGCGTGGAGTGGGGATGAGCAGTTCTTC
CASIGLAWSGDEQFF
>-|TRBJ1-5|once|TRBV25-1
TGTGCCAGCAGTGATCAAAAACAGGGAAACGAGGATCAGCCCCAGCATTTT
CASSDQKQGNEDQPQHF
>TRBD2|TRBJ2-2|-|TRBV9
TGTGCCAGCAGCGTAGGTTCGCGGGGGGCCGGGGAGCTGTTTTTT
CASSVGSRGAGELFF
>-|TRBJ1-2|-|TRBV5-6
TGTGCCAGCAGCCTAATGACAGTCTTGAGTGGCTACACCTTC
CASSLMTVLSGYTF
>TRBD1|TRBJ2-7|-|TRBV29-1
TGCAGCGTAGGGGGGACAGGGGTCGAGCAGTACTTC
CSVGGTGVEQYF
>TRBD1|TRBJ2-1|-|TRBV5-1
TGCGCCAGCAGCAAACAGGGGGAGAGTGGCAATGAGCAGTTCTTC
CASSKQGESGNEQFF
>-|TRBJ2-2|-|TRBV29-1
TGCAGCGTTGAGGGGGCGGGACAGCTGGTTTCCGGGGAGCTGTTTTTT
CSVEGAGQLVSGELFF
>-|TRBJ1-2|once|TRBV30
TGTGCCTGCCCAGGCAGGGGTGTTAGTCAGGGCTACACCTTC
CACPGRGVSQGYTF
>-|TRBJ1-5|-|TRBV27
TGTGCCAGCAGTTTTTTTAGCGGTGGCAATCAGCCCCAGCATTTT
CASSFFSGGNQPQHF
>-|TRBJ1-6|once|TRBV5-6
TGTGCCAGCAGCTTGTACGGGAACCAGCTCTATAATTCACCCCTCCACTTT
CASSLYGNQLYNSPLHF
>-|TRBJ1-3|-|TRBV7-9
TGTGCCAGCAGCATCCCCTTAAACACCATATATTTT
CASSIPLNTIYF
>TRBD2|TRBJ2-7|few|TRBV13
TGTGCCAGCAGCTCCCCACACACCGGGACTAGAACCGACGAGCAGTACTTC
CASSSPHTGTRTDEQYF